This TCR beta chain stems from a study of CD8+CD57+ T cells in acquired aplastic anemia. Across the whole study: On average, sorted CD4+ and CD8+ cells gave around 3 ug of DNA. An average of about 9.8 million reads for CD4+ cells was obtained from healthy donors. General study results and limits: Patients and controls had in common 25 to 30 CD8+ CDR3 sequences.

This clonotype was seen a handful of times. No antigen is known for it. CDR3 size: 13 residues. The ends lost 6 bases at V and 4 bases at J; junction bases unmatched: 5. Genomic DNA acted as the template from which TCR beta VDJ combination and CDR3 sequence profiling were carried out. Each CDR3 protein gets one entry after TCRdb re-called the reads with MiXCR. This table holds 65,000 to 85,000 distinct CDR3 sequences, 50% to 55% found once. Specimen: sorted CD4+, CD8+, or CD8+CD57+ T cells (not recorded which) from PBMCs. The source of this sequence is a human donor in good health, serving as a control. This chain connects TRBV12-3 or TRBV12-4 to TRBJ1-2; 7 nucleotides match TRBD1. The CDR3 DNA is TGTGCCAGCAGATTTACAGGGGCCTATGGCTACACCTTC. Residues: CASRFTGAYGYTF.